This TCR beta chain was documented in a study of control samples from healthy donors and cancer patients. The method was immunoSEQ multiplex PCR; TCRdb's version includes in-frame clones alone and lacks a portion of them. The table has roughly 24,000 clones, roughly 80% seen once. This clone showed up just once. Germline V gene lookup returns CDR1 SGHNT and CDR2 YYREEE (reference sequence). The CDR3 is 14 amino acids. V dropped 3 bases and J dropped 7 bases, with 11 bases sitting between them. Specimen: PBMCs. The V gene is TRBV5-4, the J gene TRBJ1-6; D is ambiguous. The clonotype was recovered from a man aged 55 to 70 with colorectal cancer. The CDR3 here is CASSSLVQNSPLHF. CDR3 DNA: TGTGCCAGCAGCTCACTAGTTCAAAATTCACCCCTCCACTTT.